Described below is a single T cell receptor (beta chain) sequence and its context. The antigen this receptor binds is unknown. The data stem from a study of cytomegalovirus exposure and HLA in healthy donors (dated by TCRdb to about 2017). Background on the whole study: In an earlier analysis of under 600 of the donors, less than 350 Gb of sequence data and 100 million or so unique TCR beta sequences from some 170 million T cells were reported. Approximately 300 gigabases of sequencing data and 91 million or so unique TCR sequences made up an early release that covered under 750 HLA-typed donors. Of the roughly 410 genotyped donors, roughly 76% were placed in the genetic ancestry cluster associated with self-reported Caucasian donors. The study was designed to test whether signatures of past pathogen exposure could be identified by cataloging public T cell receptors. The study used immunosequencing to profile the T cell repertoires of approximately 650 subjects and linked those repertoires to cytomegalovirus serostatus. Along with the approximately 700-subject first cohort, a separate validation cohort of 120 different subjects was used. To predict cytomegalovirus infection status, the study combined high-throughput TCR immunosequencing, statistical association of individual TCRs with disease status, and machine learning. A later analysis re-examined previously published TCR beta repertoires from more than 550 donors and added high-resolution HLA genotyping to investigate patterns of TCR occurrence. Rather than drawing on any new phenotypic data, the later analysis identified candidate immune exposures from TCR beta sequences and the way those sequences occurred across donors. An earlier analysis of 587 of the donors used high-throughput TCR beta sequencing to judge whether each TCR beta V gene segment behaved as functional or pseudogenic. Donor age, sex, ethnicity and CMV serostatus were compiled together with the repertoire data. A later genetic analysis used genome-wide SNP genotypes for about 65% of the roughly 700 donors, treating that subset as a discovery cohort. All discovery cohort repertoires had been generated on a single sequencing platform. Class I and class II HLA loci were covered by the typing at four-digit resolution. Typing coverage differed by locus: A, B, C, DRB1 and DQB1 were typed in roughly 629-630 donors, DQA1 in approximately 520, DPA1 in around 580, and DPB1 in around 490. Roughly five DR-DQ haplotypes were handled as single units for association and clustering, since linkage in the cohort was strong. Among about 400 genotyped donors of the cohort, an average of around 240,000 unique TCR beta nucleotide sequences was sequenced per donor, of which roughly 17% were non-productive.

The cohort consisted of 650 to 700 healthy bone marrow donors. At the time of sampling, all cohort members were nominally healthy, though unrecorded immune exposures were likely present. The donor was CMV seropositive and belonged to the group of 250 to 350 seropositive cohort members. A peripheral blood sample was collected from each donor, and TCR beta sequencing was performed on peripheral blood mononuclear cells. Genomic DNA extraction from the blood cell samples was performed with the Qiagen DNeasy Blood Extraction Kit. The library was prepared using the immunoSEQ multiplex PCR assay. A mixture of 60 forward primers for TCR Vbeta segments and 13 reverse primers for TCR Jbeta segments was used in the multiplex PCR. Amplification of the CDR3 region of rearranged TCR beta genes was performed with a multiplex PCR assay on genomic DNA. The Illumina HiSeq System was used to sequence the amplified TCR beta libraries as 87-base-pair reads. The published analysis was carried out like this. In a later analysis, about 80 million unique TCR beta chains were counted across the roughly 670 repertoires, and around 11 million of these chains were shared by at least two donors. Raw reads were error-corrected and collapsed into unique sequences by a nearest-neighbor algorithm in which closely related sequences were merged to remove PCR and sequencing errors. To assign V, D and J gene segments, CDR3 sequences were aligned to IMGT reference sequences. For a sequence to be retained, at least a six-nucleotide match to both a V gene segment and a J gene segment was required. Rearrangements were classified as productive when the CDR3 lacked stop codons and remained in frame with V and J, and all other rearrangements were classified as non-productive. CDR3 was defined according to IMGT convention as the region running from the second conserved V-encoded cysteine to the conserved J-encoded phenylalanine. Sequences without an unambiguous match to a single V gene segment were excluded from the earlier analysis of a few hundred of the donors. An earlier analysis of a few hundred of the donors classified V segments as functional when productive rearrangements were above 56.7% and as segregating when the standard deviation between donors was above 5%. A statistical classification framework was developed to diagnose cytomegalovirus status using the catalog of TCR beta chain sequences. V and J gene assignment, in a later analysis, came from comparing TCR nucleotide sequences with IMGT/GENE-DB human TR gene sequences. The TCRdist pipeline was used in a later analysis to assign CDR3 sequences and most-parsimonious VDJ recombination scenarios. In a later analysis, each TCR beta chain was defined by its CDR3 amino acid sequence together with its V-gene family, and reads lacking a unique V-gene family were excluded. In a later analysis, around 600 highly shared, low-generation-probability nucleotide sequences were removed to address suspected cross-contamination and a sequencing artifact. In a later analysis, a clonal expansion index was calculated for each public chain from normalized within-repertoire ranks of inferred template counts. Generation probabilities in a later analysis came from a VDJ recombination model fitted to out-of-frame rearrangements, and those results were checked against IGoR. Hypergeometric tests were used in a later analysis to score TCR-TCR, TCR-HLA and TCR-CMV co-occurrence, with a repertoire-size bias correction applied to the TCR pairs. False discovery rates were estimated in a later analysis by permuting HLA or CMV assignments 20 times. In a later analysis, co-occurring TCRs were grouped with DBSCAN, and TCRdist sequence similarity was added when clustering was performed within HLA-allele-positive subsets. Repertoires with fewer than 30,000 or more than 120,000 public chains, plus five repertoires with anomalous nucleotide sharing, were excluded from co-occurrence clustering. The table comes from immuneACCESS by way of TCRdb, which keeps in-frame sequences with V and J called. Part of the clones is missing from these tables; in studies checked, under half for an unresolved V gene and the rest for unknown reasons. That table is the source of V, J and clone size, and D and trimming were worked out from the DNA. The sample's clone listing holds tens of thousands of clones. Jointly, the top ten make up 3.8% of the sample.

Paper-wide results and their limitations: A further reported finding was that TCR beta sequences accurately predicted the HLA-A and HLA-B alleles for most subjects in the first cohort. According to a later genetic analysis, donors in an Asian-associated ancestry cluster had fewer N-insertions in productive TCRs than the approximately 630-donor mean. Linkage disequilibrium might explain the correlated functional status among segregating V segments, but an unknown experimental factor could not be excluded. Because some donors lacked HLA typing at each locus, the association tests relied only on the typed subset. According to a later analysis, TCR association rates differed among HLA loci, with DRB1 alleles showing the most associated TCRs and HLA-C alleles showing the fewest. A few of the identified cytomegalovirus-associated TCR beta chains were confirmed in vitro to be specific for cytomegalovirus antigens. The authors suggested that the approach could potentially be generalized to other disease states and immunological phenotypes. Because counts were too low, approximately 15 rarely observed V segments, including chromosome 9 orphons, were excluded from the earlier analysis of 587 of the donors. Most CMV-associated TCR beta chains appeared to be HLA-restricted in a later analysis, and the HLA associations seemed to be driven largely by CMV exposure. Broadly in line with IMGT annotations, most TCR beta V segments showed up in productive rearrangements about 90% or about 30% of the time in an earlier analysis of roughly 590 of the donors. While some public TCRs were present in many individuals, most TCR sequences turned up only very rarely across donors. Compared with equally common non-associated chains, HLA-associated TCR beta chains in a later analysis were more clonally expanded and had lower generation probabilities. The classifier was reported to diagnose cytomegalovirus status with high specificity and sensitivity in both the original cohort and the validation cohort. A cluster of highly shared sequence variants was judged likely to represent a technical artifact of the sequencing pipeline. The study listed 150 to 200 TCR beta chains as associated with cytomegalovirus. In a later analysis, some 17,000 TCR beta sequences were associated with specific HLA alleles at a false discovery rate of 0.05. Assigning TCR associations to individual alleles was difficult when HLA alleles, especially DR and DQ, strongly co-occurred. In a later analysis, several top co-occurrence clusters were reported to appear linked to parvovirus B19, influenza, CMV and Epstein-Barr virus. In this cohort, only TCR beta chains were sequenced, and detectable features were limited by the absence of alpha or paired-chain data. A later genetic analysis associated a missense DCLRE1C variant with V-gene and J-gene trimming of TCR beta chains, and an independent cohort replicated the association. Sequencing depth was assumed to be roughly uniform across donors in the presence/absence analyses, though that assumption may not hold. The only immune exposure information available for the cohort was CMV serostatus.

The sequenced material came from PBMCs. This clonotype was sampled from a female donor in good health and CMV-seropositive.

The CDR3 has the sequence CASSALAESYEQYF. The nucleotide sequence reads as follows: TGTGCCAGCAGTGCGCTAGCGGAGTCCTACGAGCAGTACTTC. The chain uses TRBV6-1 and TRBJ2-7, with 7 junctional bases fitting TRBD2. The CDR3 contains 14 residues, cysteine and phenylalanine counted. Of the read, only the CDR3 DNA is kept; its 42 bases are in frame from base 1. Trimmed from V: 4 bases; trimmed from J: 1 base; junction bases lacking a gene match: 4. Taken from the germline V gene, the CDR1 and CDR2 loops are MNHNS and SASEGT.